The 21 T cell receptor beta chains given below trace back to one sample, sequenced in a study of blood T cell repertoires in COVID-19. Assay: immunoSEQ multiplex PCR; the TCRdb copy retains only in-frame clones and omits some. The data show nearly 110,000 clones, with around 78% seen just once and approximately 6.2% held by the top ten. Sequenced sample: peripheral blood. These receptors all come from a man at least 80 years old with COVID-19, enrolled during active disease.

V and J are TRBV24-1 and TRBJ1-4, with 8 bases lining up with TRBD1. Germline V gives CDR1 KGHDR, CDR2 SFDVKD. The CDR3 contains 15 residues. V shed 7 bases and J 2 bases; nucleotides not matched to a gene: 5. CDR3 nucleotide sequence: TGTGCCACCAGAGACAGGGGCGGCACTAATGAAAAACTGTTTTTT. As protein: CATRDRGGTNEKLFF.

This chain connects TRBV4-2 to TRBJ2-1, with TRBD2 matching 7 bases. Germline trimming cut 0 bases from V and 8 bases from J; bases unmatched to any gene: 19. The CDR3 consists of 19 residues. Germline CDR1 and CDR2: LGHNA and YNFKEQ. DNA of the CDR3: TGTGCCAGCAGCCAAGATCTTGTAGGTCGGGAGGAATCGGGGGATGAGCAGTTCTTC. Amino acid sequence: CASSQDLVGREESGDEQFF.

This sequence joins TRBV28 and TRBJ2-1; TRBD2 agrees at 11 bases. The germline V gene has CDR1 MDHEN and CDR2 SYDVKM. The CDR3 spans 15 residues. After removal of 5 bases from V and 1 base from J, the junction contained 1 base not matched to a gene. CDR3 in DNA: TGTGCCAGCAGTCTAGCGGGAGGTTCCTACAATGAGCAGTTCTTC. Its translation is CASSLAGGSYNEQFF.

The table lists this clone with a count of one. The chain has TRBV15 and TRBJ1-2, with a weak D call TRBD1 (6 bases). Germline-derived CDR1 and CDR2 are LNHNV and YYDKDF (reference sequence). CDR3 length: 14 residues. V lost 5 bases and J lost 6, with 16 bases in between. The CDR3 loop is CATSAGRGAHGYTF. As DNA, the CDR3 is TGTGCCACCAGCGCCGGGCGGGGGGCTCATGGCTACACCTTC.

The chain has TRBV28 and TRBJ1-2; D gene uncertain. V was shortened by 3 bases and J by 8 bases, with 25 bases between the two germline ends. This CDR3 has 17 amino acids. Germline values: CDR1 MDHEN, CDR2 SYDVKM. The CDR3 protein is CASSLSYLGSPSEGYTF. In DNA, the CDR3 is TGTGCCAGCAGTTTGTCGTATTTGGGGAGTCCTAGTGAAGGCTACACCTTC.

The chain has TRBV4-2 and TRBJ2-5, with TRBD2 matching over 8 bases. This CDR3 has 16 residues. V dropped 1 base and J dropped 5; count of bases not matched to a gene: 9. CDR1 and CDR2 (germline): LGHNA, YNFKEQ. For the CDR3, the DNA is TGTGCCAGCAGCCAAGCCCAGGGAGCGGGAGCGGAGACCCAGTACTTC. Its translation: CASSQAQGAGAETQYF.

The chain links TRBV6-5 to TRBJ2-1; 7 positions match TRBD1. There are 15 residues in the CDR3. Germline V gives CDR1 MNHEY, CDR2 SVGAGI. V dropped 0 bases and J dropped 6; count of bases not matched to a gene: 5. DNA for the CDR3: TGTGCCAGCAGTTACTCCGGGACAGAATTCAATGAGCAGTTCTTC. Its protein is CASSYSGTEFNEQFF.

V gene TRBV6-1 combines with J gene TRBJ2-7, with 10 bases fitting TRBD1. This CDR3 has 15 residues. In germline, CDR1 is MNHNS, CDR2 SASEGT. V shed 2 bases and J 6 bases; nucleotides not matched to a gene: 7. CDR3 sequence: CASSEFLTGGFEQYF. CDR3 nucleotides: TGTGCCAGCAGTGAATTTCTGACAGGGGGCTTCGAGCAGTACTTC.

This rearrangement joins TRBV29-1 to TRBJ1-2, with 8 bases lining up with TRBD1. CDR3 length: 15 residues. After removal of 3 bases from V and 2 bases from J, the junction contained 8 bases not matched to a gene. From germline, CDR1 is SQVTM and CDR2 ANQGSEA. CDR3 sequence (DNA): TGCAGCGTTGAGAACAGGGGGGGACCCAACTATGGCTACACCTTC. Its translation: CSVENRGGPNYGYTF.

This rearrangement joins TRBV20-1 to TRBJ1-6; 8 bases match TRBD1. Trimming removed 3 bases from V and 6 bases from J; junction bases left unmatched: 1. Germline loops: CDR1 DFQATT, CDR2 SNEGSKA (reference sequence). This CDR3 comprises 13 residues. This CDR3 is CSASGQGNSPLHF. DNA of the CDR3: TGCAGTGCTAGTGGACAGGGTAATTCACCCCTCCACTTT.

The V call is TRBV30, the J call TRBJ1-4; weak D call: TRBD1 (6 bases). From germline, CDR1 is GTSNPN and CDR2 SVGIG (reference sequence). This CDR3 is built from 14 residues. V shed 4 bases and J shed 4 bases, with 13 bases lying between them. Written as DNA, the CDR3 is TGTGCCTGGAACCTGCAACAGGGTAATGAAAAACTGTTTTTT. Translated, it gives CAWNLQQGNEKLFF.

The chain is built from TRBV7-2 and TRBJ1-1; unclear D gene. Germline V CDR1 and CDR2: SGHTA, FQGNSA. V was pared by 5 bases and J by 1 base, with 8 bases between. The CDR3 is 13 residues long. As DNA, the CDR3 is TGTGCCAGCAGCCCCAGACAGAACACTGAAGCTTTCTTT. Protein product: CASSPRQNTEAFF.

The rearrangement uses TRBV5-1 and TRBJ2-1; D is undetermined. There are 11 residues in the CDR3. V was shortened by 4 bases and J by 4 bases, with 3 bases between the two germline ends. CDR1 SGHRS and CDR2 YFSETQ come from the germline V gene. CDR3 nucleotides: TGCGCCAGCAGCGAGTACAATGAGCAGTTCTTC. It encodes CASSEYNEQFF.

The chain couples TRBV28 to TRBJ1-4, with D possibly TRBD1 on 5 matching bases. CDR1 is MDHEN, CDR2 SYDVKM, per germline. V was cut by 7 bases and J by 6 bases, with 12 bases left in between. This CDR3 has 13 residues. CDR3 in DNA: TGTGCCAGCACCACGGGGGGGGATGAAAAACTGTTTTTT. Translating it yields CASTTGGDEKLFF.

V gene TRBV12-3 or TRBV12-4 combines with J gene TRBJ2-5; D is possibly TRBD1 (6 bases). V was clipped by 8 bases and J by 5 bases, with 15 bases between them. The CDR3 contains 13 residues. The CDR3 spells CASAYRVEETQYF. The CDR3 DNA follows: TGTGCCAGCGCCTACAGGGTCGAGGAGACCCAGTACTTC.

This chain joins TRBV28 and TRBJ1-2, with D perhaps TRBD1 (5 bases). Germline CDR1 and CDR2: MDHEN and SYDVKM. The CDR3 is made up of 13 amino acids. Deletions cut 4 bases from V and 4 bases from J, with 10 bases between. The CDR3 is CASSSTESYGYTF. The CDR3 region has the DNA TGTGCCAGCAGTTCGACAGAGAGCTATGGCTACACCTTC.

The chain employs TRBV7-3 and TRBJ1-5; D is uncertain. CDR1 SGHTA and CDR2 FQGTGA come from the germline V gene. The germline V and J ends were trimmed by 4 bases and 0 bases, with 19 bases remaining between them. This CDR3 has 18 residues. The CDR3 coding sequence is TGTGCCAGCAGCTCAACCCTCCTCCCGGGGATTAGCAATCAGCCCCAGCATTTT. Residues: CASSSTLLPGISNQPQHF.

Concerning this clone: As the CDR3 is not closed by the conserved phenylalanine or tryptophan, this likely results from a read error. Because the CDR3's place on the DNA is in doubt, the DNA is left out and the CDR3 is given as listed by TCRdb. The V gene is TRBV24-1, the J gene TRBJ1-1; the table's TRBD1 call for D was not verified on the DNA. Germline V gives CDR1 KGHDR, CDR2 SFDVKD. Both ends counted, the CDR3 spans 10 residues. The CDR3 loop reads CATSDLDRGR.

The chain carries TRBV5-6 and TRBJ2-3, with D possibly TRBD2 on 5 matching bases. The V end lost 0 bases, the J end lost 2 bases, and 16 bases lay between the germline ends. Looked up from germline, CDR1 is SGHDT and CDR2 is YYEEEE. The CDR3 consists of 17 residues. The CDR3 loop reads CASSLATGNKFTDTQYF. CDR3 coding DNA: TGTGCCAGCAGCTTGGCCACGGGAAATAAGTTCACAGATACGCAGTATTTT.

The V gene is TRBV11-2, the J gene TRBJ2-7; D not resolved. V lost 7 bases, J lost 6 bases, and 16 bases lay in between. Germline V lookup: CDR1 SGHAT, CDR2 FQNNGV. This CDR3 contains 13 residues. DNA for the CDR3: TGTGCCAGCAAGGTCGGTGGGCGCGTCGAGCAGTACTTC. Translating gives CASKVGGRVEQYF. Full variable domain (outside the CDR3, taken from reference TRBV11-2 and TRBJ2-7): EAGVAQSPRYKIIEKRQSVAFWCNPISGHATLYWYQQILGQGPKLLIQFQNNGVVDDSQLPKDRFSAERLKGVDSTLKIQPAKLEDSAVYLCASKVGGRVEQYFGPGTRLTVT.

A few counts support this clone. The V and J genes are TRBV28 and TRBJ1-5, with 7 positions matching TRBD1. After removal of 3 bases from V and 7 bases from J, the junction contained 3 bases not matched to a gene. CDR3 length: 13 residues. Germline V gene data show CDR1 as MDHEN and CDR2 as SYDVKM. CDR3 in DNA: TGTGCCAGCAGTTTCGACAGGGAACAGCCCCAGCATTTT. It is translated as CASSFDREQPQHF. Supplemented by reference TRBV28 and TRBJ1-5, the full variable domain reads DVKVTQSSRYLVKRTGEKVFLECVQDMDHENMFWYRQDPGLGLRLIYFSYDVKMKEKGDIPEGYSVSREKKERFSLILESASTNQTSMYLCASSFDREQPQHFGDGTRLSIL.